The 20 T cell receptor beta chains below come from one sample, sequenced in a study of identical twins. TCRdb ran MiXCR on the 5' RACE reads and lists one entry per CDR3 protein. The sample includes around 340,000 distinct CDR3 sequences, about 12% of them seen just once. This same sample was also taken into another study, of yellow fever vaccine responses in identical twins.

Sequences were obtained from CD8+ T cells sorted from blood. These receptors were collected from a woman aged 18-29 years in good health.

There are a few counts of this clonotype. This chain joins TRBV7-3 and TRBJ2-2; 8 nucleotides line up with TRBD1. The ends lost 1 base at V and 10 bases at J; junction bases unmatched: 14. CDR3 size: 17 residues. The V gene's germline CDR1 is SGHTA and CDR2 FQGTGA. The CDR3 region has the DNA TGTGCCAGCAGCTTAAGGGGACAGGCACCTTGGTATGAGGAGCTGTTTTTT. It specifies CASSLRGQAPWYEELFF.

This clonotype was detected only a few times. The chain couples TRBV29-1 to TRBJ2-2; D remains ambiguous. Germline values: CDR1 SQVTM, CDR2 ANQGSEA. The ends were cut back, 5 bases at V and 5 bases at J, with 3 bases in the middle. This CDR3 comprises 10 residues. The CDR3 is CSVLTGELFF. The CDR3 nucleotides are TGCAGCGTTCTTACCGGGGAGCTGTTTTTT.

V usage is TRBV24-1 and J usage is TRBJ2-5, with a possible D match to TRBD2 (6 bases). Germline lookup yields CDR1 KGHDR and CDR2 SFDVKD. The CDR3 is made up of 12 amino acids. The V and J ends lost 5 bases and 12 bases respectively, with 15 bases between them. The CDR3 region is CATSGSEGREYF. CDR3 in DNA: TGTGCCACCAGTGGATCGGAGGGTCGGGAGTACTTC.

This chain links TRBV7-6 with TRBJ2-1; D tentatively fits TRBD1 or TRBD2 (5 bases each). Germline-derived CDR1 and CDR2 are SGHVS and FNYEAQ. V lost 5 bases and J 0 bases, leaving 11 bases between the germline ends. This CDR3 contains 15 residues. The CDR3 spells CASSQGRGSYNEQFF. The DNA of the CDR3 is TGTGCCAGCAGCCAGGGACGAGGCTCCTACAATGAGCAGTTCTTC. The full variable domain, in which reference TRBV7-6 and TRBJ2-1 provide the parts outside the CDR3, is GAGVSQSPRYKVTKRGQDVALRCDPISGHVSLYWYRQALGQGPEFLTYFNYEAQQDKSGLPNDRFSAERPEGSISTLTIQRTEQRDSAMYRCASSQGRGSYNEQFFGPGTRLTVL.

The table lists this clonotype with a few counts. The chain joins TRBV4-1 to TRBJ2-7; maybe TRBD1 (6 bases). With 3 bases removed from V and 3 bases from J, the gap between germline ends came to 18 bases. Germline CDR1 MGHRA, CDR2 YSYEKL. This CDR3 has 16 amino acids. The CDR3 sequence: CASSHPRSSGDYEQYF. The CDR3 region has the DNA TGCGCCAGCAGCCACCCCCGGTCTTCAGGGGACTACGAGCAGTACTTC.

This chain uses TRBV7-8 with TRBJ2-2; a possible D gene is TRBD2 (5 bases). Germline V lookup: CDR1 SGHVS, CDR2 FQNEAQ. The CDR3 runs 14 residues. V shed 1 base and J shed 6 bases, with 9 bases lying between them. CDR3 sequence (DNA): TGTGCCAGCAGCTTAGGGGGAGCGGCCGGGGAGCTGTTTTTT. The encoded protein is CASSLGGAAGELFF.

This clonotype was detected many times. The CDR3 bases are TGCAGTGCTAGAGGCACTTCCGACACCGGGGAGCTGTTTTTT. Amino acids: CSARGTSDTGELFF. This chain uses TRBV20-1 with TRBJ2-2; unclear D gene. Germline loops: CDR1 DFQATT, CDR2 SNEGSKA (reference sequence). Trimming stripped 1 base from V and 3 bases from J, with 9 bases between. CDR3 length: 14 amino acids.

This clonotype showed up just a few times. The chain has TRBV7-9 and TRBJ1-5, with a tentative D call TRBD1 (6 bases). The CDR3 is 14 residues long. Trimming removed 5 bases from V and 1 base from J, with 9 bases in between. The germline gives CDR1 SEHNR, CDR2 FQNEAQ (reference sequence). This CDR3 reads CASSRTESNQPQHF. The CDR3 DNA follows: TGTGCCAGCAGCAGGACAGAGAGCAATCAGCCCCAGCATTTT.

This clonotype was detected only a few times. The chain carries TRBV7-8 and TRBJ2-7, with 9 bases identical to TRBD1. CDR3 length: 16 amino acids. Germline CDR1 reads SGHVS; CDR2 reads FQNEAQ. V dropped 5 bases and J dropped 7; count of bases not matched to a gene: 15. The CDR3 sequence: CASSPQTGGVVGEQYF. CDR3 DNA: TGTGCCAGCAGCCCTCAAACAGGGGGCGTTGTGGGTGAGCAGTACTTC.

This sequence joins TRBV28 and TRBJ2-1, with 9 bases that match TRBD1. The germline CDR1 and CDR2 sequences are MDHEN and SYDVKM. The J segment lost 10 bases and the V segment lost 2 bases, leaving 6 bases of the junction unmatched. This CDR3 spans 14 amino acids. CDR3 coding DNA: TGTGCCAGCAGTTTAGGGACAGGGTTAGGGGAGCAGTTCTTC. It is translated as CASSLGTGLGEQFF.

V and J are TRBV27 and TRBJ2-7; tentative D call: TRBD1 (6 bases). This CDR3 contains 15 residues. Per the germline V gene, CDR1 is MNHEY and CDR2 is SMNVEV (reference sequence). V was cut by 4 bases and J by 7 bases, with 20 bases left in between. CDR3 region: CASSSPGVPPFEQYF. DNA for the CDR3: TGTGCCAGCAGTTCTCCAGGGGTGCCCCCTTTTGAGCAGTACTTC.

V and J are TRBV7-9 and TRBJ2-5; D is undetermined. The CDR3 totals 15 residues. Germline lookup yields CDR1 SEHNR and CDR2 FQNEAQ (reference sequence). Deletions cut 1 base from V and 2 bases from J, with 11 bases between. The CDR3 is CASSLVGTVQETQYF. For the CDR3, the DNA is TGTGCCAGCAGCTTAGTCGGCACAGTTCAAGAGACCCAGTACTTC.

The V call is TRBV15, the J call TRBJ2-3; the D is unclear. The CDR3 is made up of 12 amino acids. The V gene lost 3 bases and the J gene lost 3 bases, with 4 bases spanning the gap. From germline, CDR1 is LNHNV and CDR2 YYDKDF (reference sequence). CDR3 bases: TGTGCCACCAGCAGCAGGACAGATACGCAGTATTTT. Translating it yields CATSSRTDTQYF.

The sample holds a few counts of this clonotype. The gene calls are TRBV4-1 and TRBJ2-1; TRBD2 matches at 12 bases. Germline trimming cut 3 bases from V and 8 bases from J; bases unmatched to any gene: 8. The CDR3 loop spans 16 amino acids. Germline V lookup: CDR1 MGHRA, CDR2 YSYEKL. Written as DNA, the CDR3 is TGCGCCAGCAGCCAGGGCCAACTAGCGGGGGGTGATGAGCAGTTCTTC. Its translation: CASSQGQLAGGDEQFF.

This clonotype was seen only a few times. The V and J genes are TRBV4-1 and TRBJ1-1; D might be TRBD1 (5 bases). Per germline, CDR1 MGHRA and CDR2 YSYEKL. The CDR3 is made up of 13 amino acids. Trimming cost V 5 bases and J 4 bases, with 11 bases left between them. The CDR3 region has the DNA TGCGCCAGCAGCGCCCACGGGGGCACTGAAGCTTTCTTT. Translated: CASSAHGGTEAFF.

The chain joins TRBV7-9 to TRBJ2-5, with D perhaps TRBD2 (7 bases). Germline CDR1 and CDR2: SEHNR and FQNEAQ (reference sequence). Trimming removed 6 bases at V and 2 bases at J, with 19 bases between. This CDR3 is 16 amino acids long. This CDR3 is CASRGGAGERQETQYF. The DNA for the CDR3 is TGTGCCAGCAGGGGGGGGGCGGGAGAGAGACAAGAGACCCAGTACTTC.

In this sample, this clonotype turned up a few times. The rearrangement joins TRBV7-9 to TRBJ1-2; TRBD1 matches 7 bases. This CDR3 is 15 amino acids long. Germline V CDR1 and CDR2: SEHNR, FQNEAQ (reference sequence). The junction had 7 bases not matched to a gene; V was cut back by 4 bases and J by 2 bases. CDR3 residues: CASSSGTALNYGYTF. The CDR3 nucleotides read TGTGCCAGCAGCTCCGGGACAGCCCTGAACTATGGCTACACCTTC.

This clonotype has just a few counts. The chain combines TRBV5-5 with TRBJ1-5; D ambiguous. With 0 bases removed from V and 5 bases from J, the gap between germline ends came to 3 bases. This CDR3 has 12 amino acids. Per the germline V gene, CDR1 is SGHKS and CDR2 is YYEKEE (reference sequence). CDR3 in DNA: TGTGCCAGCAGCTTGGTGGATCAGCCCCAGCATTTT. Its protein product is CASSLVDQPQHF.

V is TRBV5-6 and J is TRBJ2-1; D is perhaps TRBD2 (5 bases). V was cut by 6 bases and J by 4 bases, with 8 bases left in between. The V gene's germline CDR1 is SGHDT and CDR2 YYEEEE. The CDR3 is 12 residues long. Here the CDR3 reads CASNGLYNEQFF. The CDR3 DNA is TGTGCCAGCAACGGACTGTACAATGAGCAGTTCTTC.

This clonotype was seen many times. The chain links TRBV4-1 to TRBJ2-7; 8 bases align to TRBD2. The CDR3 has 14 residues. The V gene end was trimmed by 3 bases and the J gene end by 4 bases; junction bases not matched to a gene: 5. CDR1 and CDR2 (germline): MGHRA, YSYEKL. CDR3 bases: TGCGCCAGCAGCCAGACGAGCGGGAGTTACGAGCAGTACTTC. Translation gives CASSQTSGSYEQYF.